This T cell receptor beta chain comes out of a study of blood T cell repertoires in COVID-19. Across the whole study: Some COVID-19 samples were acute and others convalescent; all came from the United States, Italy and Spain. The analysed material was cDNA or gDNA that came from T cells, B-cell-depleted T cells, or PBMCs.

To note about this clone: One junction end disagrees with the germline gene, perhaps due to a read error.

Per the study methods: The authors estimated nucleated cell counts from reference gene primer amplification. Profiled with immunoSEQ multiplex PCR; TCRdb holds only in-frame clones, not every one. V, J and clone size are taken as reported in that table, and D and trimming were inferred from the DNA itself. The table includes hundreds of thousands of clones, around 91% detected once. Individuals aged 18 to 89 years were recruited from 20 to 25 US areas. Sequencing was carried out using PBMCs or T cells enriched from blood (not recorded which). The receptor comes from a young woman with acute COVID-19.

The CDR3 DNA is TGTGCCAGCAGTTCACGACTAGCCTACGGACATGATCAGTTCTTC. The encoded protein is CASSSRLAYGHDQFF. This chain joins TRBV7-9 and TRBJ2-1, with 7 bases that match TRBD2. CDR1 is SEHNR and CDR2 is FQNEAQ in the germline V gene (reference sequence). This CDR3 is 15 amino acids long. Drawing the rest from reference TRBV7-9 and TRBJ2-1, the complete variable domain is DTGVSQNPRHKITKRGQNVTFRCDPISEHNRLYWYRQTLGQGPEFLTYFQNEAQLEKSRLLSDRFSAERPKGSFSTLEIQRTEQGDSAMYLCASSSRLAYGHDQFFGPGTRLTVL.